These T cell receptor beta chains were read from a single sample in a study of blood T cell repertoires in COVID-19. The data were produced by immunoSEQ multiplex PCR, yet TCRdb's version contains in-frame clones alone and is incomplete. In the table there are approximately 410,000 clones, about nine tenths of which are singletons. Sequencing input: peripheral blood. The receptor set was obtained from a woman in her 30s with active or convalescent COVID-19. Each CDR3 is given with its conserved first and last residue. Each record gives: D gene, J gene, clone size, V gene, CDR3 DNA, CDR3 protein. A D gene is named only where the DNA matches it firmly. Some rows mark clone size as missing; the rest say once, few, many or name a class of expanded clone.

>-|TRBJ2-2|-|TRBV2
TGTGCCAGCAGTGATTTGGAGGGGAGGACCGGGGAGCTGTTTTTT
CASSDLEGRTGELFF
>-|TRBJ1-2|-|TRBV19
TGTGCCAGTAGTACCCAGGGCCTCCGCTACACCTTC
CASSTQGLRYTF
>TRBD1|TRBJ2-1|-|TRBV29-1
TGCAGCGCCGGGACAGGGGGCTTGAATGAGCAGTTCTTC
CSAGTGGLNEQFF
>TRBD2|TRBJ2-6|-|TRBV5-1
TGCGCCAGCAGCTTGTTTAGCGGGGGATTATCTGGGGCCAACGTCCTGACTTTC
CASSLFSGGLSGANVLTF
>-|TRBJ1-1|once|TRBV5-1
TGCGCCAGCATCCCGGGGGGCACTGAAGCTTTCTTT
CASIPGGTEAFF
>-|TRBJ1-2|once|TRBV2
TGTGCCAGCAGGCAGGGTCATGGCTACACCTTC
CASRQGHGYTF
>TRBD2|TRBJ2-5|-|TRBV6-5
TGTGCCAGCAAAAGAAGCGGGGGGCTGACAGGGACCCAGTACTTC
CASKRSGGLTGTQYF
>TRBD1|TRBJ1-2|-|TRBV29-1
TGCAGCGCCGCCGGGACAGGCTATGGCTACACCTTC
CSAAGTGYGYTF
>TRBD1|TRBJ1-1|-|TRBV14
TGTGCCAGCAGCCCAATCAGGGGGGTGAACACTGAAGCTTTCTTT
CASSPIRGVNTEAFF
>TRBD2|TRBJ2-7|-|TRBV3-1/TRBV3-2
TGTGCCAGCAGCCTAGGACTAGCGGGAGGGCCGTCGGACTTC
CASSLGLAGGPSDF
>TRBD1|TRBJ2-5|-|TRBV5-6
TGTGCCAGCAGCTTAATGGACAGGGAGAAGACCCAGTACTTC
CASSLMDREKTQYF
>TRBD1|TRBJ1-2|-|TRBV5-1
TGCGCCAGCAGCGCAGTTTCAGGGGGTTACGGCTACACCTTC
CASSAVSGGYGYTF
>TRBD2|TRBJ2-2|-|TRBV7-2
TGTGCCAGCAGAACCGGGACTAGAATCTCCGGGGAGCTGTTTTTT
CASRTGTRISGELFF